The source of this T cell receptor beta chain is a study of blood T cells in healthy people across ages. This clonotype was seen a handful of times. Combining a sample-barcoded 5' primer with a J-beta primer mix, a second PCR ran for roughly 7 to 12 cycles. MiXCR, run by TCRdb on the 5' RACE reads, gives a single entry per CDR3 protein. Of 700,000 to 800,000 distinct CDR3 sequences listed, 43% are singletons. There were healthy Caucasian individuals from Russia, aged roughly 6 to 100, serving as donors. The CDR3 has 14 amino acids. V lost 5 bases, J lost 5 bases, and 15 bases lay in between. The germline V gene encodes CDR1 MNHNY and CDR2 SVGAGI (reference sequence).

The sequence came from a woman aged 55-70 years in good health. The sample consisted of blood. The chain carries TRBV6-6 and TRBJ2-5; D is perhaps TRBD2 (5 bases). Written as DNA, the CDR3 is TGTGCCAGCAGTAAACTAGGTTCCGGGGAGACCCAGTACTTC. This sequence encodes CASSKLGSGETQYF.